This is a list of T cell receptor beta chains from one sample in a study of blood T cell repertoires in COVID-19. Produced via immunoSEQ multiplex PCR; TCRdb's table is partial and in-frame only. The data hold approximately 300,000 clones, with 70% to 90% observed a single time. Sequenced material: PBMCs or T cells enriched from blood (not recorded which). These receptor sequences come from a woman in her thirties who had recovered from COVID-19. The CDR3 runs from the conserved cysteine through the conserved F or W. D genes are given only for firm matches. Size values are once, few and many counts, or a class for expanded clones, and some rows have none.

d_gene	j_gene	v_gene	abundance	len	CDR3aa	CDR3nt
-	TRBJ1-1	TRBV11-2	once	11	CASSLWGEAFF	TGTGCCAGCAGCTTGTGGGGCGAAGCTTTCTTT
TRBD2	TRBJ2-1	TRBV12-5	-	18	CASGLPRGRGYSYNEQFF	TGTGCTAGTGGTTTGCCCCGTGGGCGGGGGTACTCCTACAATGAGCAGTTCTTC
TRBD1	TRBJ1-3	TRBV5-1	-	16	CASSLGQGRSGNTIYF	TGCGCCAGCAGCTTGGGACAGGGACGCTCTGGAAACACCATATATTTT
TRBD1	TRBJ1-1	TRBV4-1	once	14	CASSQGQGYTEAFF	TGCGCCAGCAGCCAAGGACAGGGGTACACTGAAGCTTTCTTT
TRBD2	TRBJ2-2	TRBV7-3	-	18	CASSLNPLAGLNTGELFF	TGTGCCAGCAGCTTAAATCCCCTAGCGGGGTTGAACACCGGGGAGCTGTTTTTT
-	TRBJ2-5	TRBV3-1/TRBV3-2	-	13	CASSHAPKETQYF	TGTGCCAGCAGCCACGCGCCCAAAGAGACCCAGTACTTC
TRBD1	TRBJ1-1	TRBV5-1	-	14	CASHKTPGGTEAFF	TGCGCCAGCCACAAAACCCCAGGGGGGACTGAAGCTTTCTTT
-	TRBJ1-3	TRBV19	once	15	CASSKEGGSGNTIYF	TGTGCCAGTAGTAAGGAAGGGGGCTCTGGAAACACCATATATTTT
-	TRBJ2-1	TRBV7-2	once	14	CASSLDRGFNEQFF	TGTGCCAGCAGCTTAGATAGAGGATTCAATGAGCAGTTCTTC
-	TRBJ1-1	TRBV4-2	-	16	CASSQPWTAVNTEAFF	TGTGCCAGCAGCCAACCCTGGACAGCCGTGAACACTGAAGCTTTCTTT
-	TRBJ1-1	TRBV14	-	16	CASSQDSLGMNTEAFF	TGTGCCAGCAGCCAAGATTCTCTCGGGATGAACACTGAAGCTTTCTTT
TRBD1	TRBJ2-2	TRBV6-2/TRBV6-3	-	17	CASSYLIGDRETGELFF	TGTGCCAGCAGTTACTTGATCGGGGACAGAGAAACCGGGGAGCTGTTTTTT
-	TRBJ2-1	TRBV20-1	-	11	CSARLGREQFF	TGCAGTGCTAGGCTCGGCAGGGAGCAGTTCTTC
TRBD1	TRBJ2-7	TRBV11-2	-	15	CASSTDRVSNYEQYF	TGTGCCAGCAGTACGGACAGGGTAAGTAACTACGAGCAGTACTTC
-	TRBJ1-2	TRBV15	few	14	CATSRDPGQGGYTF	TGTGCCACCAGCAGAGATCCAGGGCAGGGCGGCTACACCTTC
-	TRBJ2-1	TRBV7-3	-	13	CASSSPPSDEQFF	TGTGCCAGCAGCTCCCCCCCCTCTGATGAGCAGTTCTTC